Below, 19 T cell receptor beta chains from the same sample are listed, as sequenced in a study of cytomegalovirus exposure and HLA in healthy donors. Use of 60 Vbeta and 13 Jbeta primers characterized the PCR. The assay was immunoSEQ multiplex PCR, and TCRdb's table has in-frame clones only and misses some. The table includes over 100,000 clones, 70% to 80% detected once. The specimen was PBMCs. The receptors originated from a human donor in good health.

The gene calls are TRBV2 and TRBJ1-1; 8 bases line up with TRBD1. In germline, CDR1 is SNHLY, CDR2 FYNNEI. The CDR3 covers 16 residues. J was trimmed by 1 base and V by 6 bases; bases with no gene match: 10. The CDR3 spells CASSAGQGLTNTEAFF. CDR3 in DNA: TGTGCCAGCAGCGCCGGACAGGGACTAACGAACACTGAAGCTTTCTTT.

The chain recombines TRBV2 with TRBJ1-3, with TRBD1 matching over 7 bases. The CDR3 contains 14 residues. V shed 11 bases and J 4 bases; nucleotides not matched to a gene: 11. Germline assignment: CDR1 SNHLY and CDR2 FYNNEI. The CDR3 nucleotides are TGTGCCTACACAGGGGAATTAAGCGGAAACACCATATATTTT. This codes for CAYTGELSGNTIYF.

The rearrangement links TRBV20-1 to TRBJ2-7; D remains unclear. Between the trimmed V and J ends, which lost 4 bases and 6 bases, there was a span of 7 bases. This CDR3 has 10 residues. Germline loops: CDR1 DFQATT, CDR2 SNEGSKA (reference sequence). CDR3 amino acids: CSATFREQYF. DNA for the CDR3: TGCAGTGCTACCTTCCGCGAGCAGTACTTC.

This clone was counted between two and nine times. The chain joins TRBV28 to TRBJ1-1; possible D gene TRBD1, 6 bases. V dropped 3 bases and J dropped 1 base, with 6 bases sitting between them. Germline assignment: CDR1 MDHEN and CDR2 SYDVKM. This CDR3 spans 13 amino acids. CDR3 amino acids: CASSFRGNTEAFF. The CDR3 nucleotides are TGTGCCAGCAGTTTCAGGGGGAACACTGAAGCTTTCTTT.

The CDR3: CASSLGLAGGYEQYF. The CDR3 DNA sequence: TGTGCCAGCAGCTTAGGACTAGCGGGAGGGTACGAGCAGTACTTC. The rearrangement uses TRBV7-8 and TRBJ2-7; 14 nucleotides line up with TRBD2. This CDR3 has 15 residues. CDR1 and CDR2 from the germline V gene are SGHVS and FQNEAQ. The ends lost 1 base at V and 4 bases at J; junction bases unmatched: 0.

This CDR3 reads CASSLAALVRLNTEAFF. DNA for the CDR3: TGTGCCAGCAGTTTAGCGGCCTTGGTGAGATTGAACACTGAAGCTTTCTTT. The chain links TRBV28 to TRBJ1-1, with D unclear. Trimming pared 2 bases from V and 0 bases from J, leaving 16 bases between. Germline-derived CDR1 and CDR2 are MDHEN and SYDVKM. This CDR3 is 17 amino acids long. The entire variable domain, with the rest obtained from reference TRBV28 and TRBJ1-1, is as follows: DVKVTQSSRYLVKRTGEKVFLECVQDMDHENMFWYRQDPGLGLRLIYFSYDVKMKEKGDIPEGYSVSREKKERFSLILESASTNQTSMYLCASSLAALVRLNTEAFFGQGTRLTVV.

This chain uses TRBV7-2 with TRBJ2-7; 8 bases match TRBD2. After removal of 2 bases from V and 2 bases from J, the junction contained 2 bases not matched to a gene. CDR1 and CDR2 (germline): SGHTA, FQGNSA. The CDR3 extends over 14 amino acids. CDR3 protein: CASSLLGLAYEQYF. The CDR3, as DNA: TGTGCCAGCAGCTTATTGGGACTAGCCTACGAGCAGTACTTC. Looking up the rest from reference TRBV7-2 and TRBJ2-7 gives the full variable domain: GAGVSQSPSNKVTEKGKDVELRCDPISGHTALYWYRQSLGQGLEFLIYFQGNSAPDKSGLPSDRFSAERTGGSVSTLTIQRTQQEDSAVYLCASSLLGLAYEQYFGPGTRLTVT.

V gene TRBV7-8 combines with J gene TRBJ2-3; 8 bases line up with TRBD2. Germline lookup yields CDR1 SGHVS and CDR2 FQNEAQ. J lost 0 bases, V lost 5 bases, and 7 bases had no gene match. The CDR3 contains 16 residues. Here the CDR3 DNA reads TGTGCCAGCAGCCCGGGGGGGTTGACTAGCACAGATACGCAGTATTTT. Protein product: CASSPGGLTSTDTQYF.

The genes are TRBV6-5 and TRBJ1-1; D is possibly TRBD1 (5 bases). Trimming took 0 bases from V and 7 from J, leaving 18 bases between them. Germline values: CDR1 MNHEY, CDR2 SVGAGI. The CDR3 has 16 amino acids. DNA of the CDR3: TGTGCCAGCAGTTACTCGAGTTCGGGGACGCGGGGTGAAGCTTTCTTT. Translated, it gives CASSYSSSGTRGEAFF.

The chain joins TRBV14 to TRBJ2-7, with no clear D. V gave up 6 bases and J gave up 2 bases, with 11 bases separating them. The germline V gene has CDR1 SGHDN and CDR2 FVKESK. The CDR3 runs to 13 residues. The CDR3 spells CASRNSGPYEQYF. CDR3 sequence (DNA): TGTGCCAGCAGAAACAGTGGGCCCTACGAGCAGTACTTC.

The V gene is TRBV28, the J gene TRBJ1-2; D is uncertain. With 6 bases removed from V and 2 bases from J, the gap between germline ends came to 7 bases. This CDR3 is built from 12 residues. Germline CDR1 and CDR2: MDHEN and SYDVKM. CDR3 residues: CASRQSNYGYTF. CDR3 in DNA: TGTGCCAGCAGGCAGTCGAACTATGGCTACACCTTC.

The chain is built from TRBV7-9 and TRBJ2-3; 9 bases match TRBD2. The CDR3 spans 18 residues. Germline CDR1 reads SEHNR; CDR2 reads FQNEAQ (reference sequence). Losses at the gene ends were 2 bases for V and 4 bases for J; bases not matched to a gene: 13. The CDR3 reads CASSLRFSGSRGPDTQYF. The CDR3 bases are TGTGCCAGCAGCTTAAGGTTTAGCGGGAGTAGGGGCCCAGATACGCAGTATTTT.

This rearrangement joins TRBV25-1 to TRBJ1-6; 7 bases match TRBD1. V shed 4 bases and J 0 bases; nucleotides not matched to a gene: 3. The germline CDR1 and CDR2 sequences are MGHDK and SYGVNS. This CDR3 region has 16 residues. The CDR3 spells CASSGSGGSYNSPLHF. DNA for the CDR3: TGTGCCAGCAGTGGTTCAGGGGGCTCCTATAATTCACCCCTCCACTTT. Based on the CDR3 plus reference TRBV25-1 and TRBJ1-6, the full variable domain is EADIYQTPRYLVIGTGKKITLECSQTMGHDKMYWYQQDPGMELHLIHYSYGVNSTEKGDLSSESTVSRIRTEHFPLTLESARPSHTSQYLCASSGSGGSYNSPLHFGNGTRLTVT.

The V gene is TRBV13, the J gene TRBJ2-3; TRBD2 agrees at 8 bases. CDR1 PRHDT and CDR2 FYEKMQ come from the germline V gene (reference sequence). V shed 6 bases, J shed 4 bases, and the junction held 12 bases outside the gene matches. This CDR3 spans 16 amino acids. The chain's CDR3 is CASSRRGGKNADTQYF. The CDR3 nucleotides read TGTGCCAGCAGTCGACGGGGGGGCAAGAACGCAGATACGCAGTATTTT.

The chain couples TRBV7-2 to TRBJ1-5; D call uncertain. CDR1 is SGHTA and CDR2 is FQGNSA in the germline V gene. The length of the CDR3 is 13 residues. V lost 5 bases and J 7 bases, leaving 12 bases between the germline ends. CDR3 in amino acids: CASSPQIHQPQHF. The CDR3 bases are TGTGCCAGCAGCCCACAAATTCACCAGCCCCAGCATTTT.

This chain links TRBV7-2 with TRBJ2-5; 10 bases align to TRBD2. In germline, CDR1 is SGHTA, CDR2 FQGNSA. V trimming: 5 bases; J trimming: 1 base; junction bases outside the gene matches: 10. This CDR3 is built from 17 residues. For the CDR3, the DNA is TGTGCCAGCAGCCCGAGGTCCTGGACTAGCGGCCAAGAGACCCAGTACTTC. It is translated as CASSPRSWTSGQETQYF. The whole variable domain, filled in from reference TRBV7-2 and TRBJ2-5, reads GAGVSQSPSNKVTEKGKDVELRCDPISGHTALYWYRQSLGQGLEFLIYFQGNSAPDKSGLPSDRFSAERTGGSVSTLTIQRTQQEDSAVYLCASSPRSWTSGQETQYFGPGTRLLVL.

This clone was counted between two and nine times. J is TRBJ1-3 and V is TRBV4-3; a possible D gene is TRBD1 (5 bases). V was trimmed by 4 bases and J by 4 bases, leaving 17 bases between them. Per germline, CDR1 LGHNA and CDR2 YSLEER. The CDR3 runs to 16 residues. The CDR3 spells CASSPRQPTAGNTIYF. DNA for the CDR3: TGCGCCAGCAGCCCCCGACAGCCGACTGCCGGAAACACCATATATTTT.

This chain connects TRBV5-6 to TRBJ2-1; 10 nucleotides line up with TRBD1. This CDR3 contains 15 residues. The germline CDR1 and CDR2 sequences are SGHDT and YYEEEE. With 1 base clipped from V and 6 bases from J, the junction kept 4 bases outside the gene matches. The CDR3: CASSLIRTGGNEQFF. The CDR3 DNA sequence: TGTGCCAGCAGCTTGATCCGGACAGGGGGCAATGAGCAGTTCTTC.

CDR3 residues: CAWSGPGLNYGYTF. DNA of the CDR3: TGTGCCTGGAGTGGGCCGGGACTTAACTATGGCTACACCTTC. This chain joins TRBV30 and TRBJ1-2; D might be TRBD1 (5 bases). The germline V gene encodes CDR1 GTSNPN and CDR2 SVGIG (reference sequence). This CDR3 contains 14 residues. Trimming removed 1 base from V and 1 base from J, with 10 bases in between.